A single T cell receptor (beta chain) is shown here with its context. Its cognate antigen is unknown. This CDR3 is 16 amino acids long. V lost 0 bases to trimming and J lost 2 bases, with 13 bases between them. CDR1 is SGHDN, CDR2 FVKESK, per germline. The sample originates from a study of response to subunit inactivated influenza vaccine. Findings and caveats of the study: The study's authors posited that every seasonal influenza vaccination enlists few new T cells.

TCRdb analysed the RT-PCR reads with MiXCR anew, one entry per CDR3 protein. The sample records fewer than 250,000 distinct CDR3 sequences, 13% to 15% being singletons. This clonotype was sampled from a man in his forties or fifties who received an inactivated influenza vaccine. This sequence joins TRBV14 and TRBJ1-2, with unresolved D. This material consisted of CD8+ T cells sorted from PBMCs, taken 4 to 6 days after vaccination. The CDR3 DNA sequence: TGTGCCAGCAGCCAAGATCCCGGGATACTAAACTATGGCTACACCTTC. It codes for CASSQDPGILNYGYTF.